This T cell receptor beta chain was sequenced during a study of T cells in Graves' hyperthyroidism and ophthalmopathy. TCR beta CDR3 sequences were amplified from RNA transcripts. With the HTBI primer set, the TCR CDR3 went through a first round of RT-PCR. TCRdb redid the calling of the multiplex PCR reads with MiXCR, one entry per CDR3 protein. This sample has fewer than 900,000 distinct CDR3 sequences, with over 15% found just once. The table lists this clonotype with a few counts. Sequencing was done on a sample of blood. The sequence derives from a woman in her fifties or sixties with Graves' hyperthyroidism that later progressed to Graves' ophthalmopathy.

CDR3 sequence reads: CASSERWQPFNQPQHF. As DNA, the CDR3 is TGTGCCAGCAGTGAAAGGTGGCAGCCCTTCAATCAGCCCCAGCATTTT. The V call is TRBV2, the J call TRBJ1-5; no clear D. The V end was cut by 2 bases, the J end by 3 bases, with 14 bases between. The CDR3 covers 16 residues. The germline gives CDR1 SNHLY, CDR2 FYNNEI.